The 18 T cell receptor beta chains presented below share a single source sample, sequenced in a study of T cell changes during pregnancy in multiple sclerosis. Sequencing used immunoSEQ multiplex PCR; TCRdb keeps in-frame clones, though not all of them. In the table there are 75,000 to 100,000 clones, 91% of which are singletons. Sequenced material: peripheral blood, taken after pregnancy. Source of these receptors: a female donor in good health, enrolled as a control in a pregnancy study.

This sequence joins TRBV9 and TRBJ1-5; no firm D call. Per the germline V gene, CDR1 is SGDLS and CDR2 is YYNGEE. V was cut by 1 base and J by 1 base, with 6 bases left in between. The CDR3 extends over 14 amino acids. CDR3 nucleotides: TGTGCCAGCAGCGTATCCCCGAGCAATCAGCCCCAGCATTTT. Translation gives CASSVSPSNQPQHF.

The chain carries TRBV19 and TRBJ2-1; 7 bases fit TRBD2. The CDR3 extends over 14 amino acids. The germline gives CDR1 LNHDA, CDR2 SQIVND (reference sequence). J gave up 4 bases and V 5 bases, and 5 bases lay outside the gene matches. The CDR3 protein is CASSYGGTYNEQFF. In DNA, the CDR3 is TGTGCCAGTAGTTACGGGGGGACTTACAATGAGCAGTTCTTC.

This chain uses TRBV4-2 with TRBJ1-4; 8 nucleotides line up with TRBD1. Germline V gene lookup returns CDR1 LGHNA and CDR2 YNFKEQ. The CDR3 is 18 amino acids. V lost 3 bases and J lost 0; bases outside the gene matches: 9. The CDR3 bases are TGTGCCAGCAGCCAGTACAGGGACAGGAAAGCAACTAATGAAAAACTGTTTTTT. This translates into CASSQYRDRKATNEKLFF.

The chain combines TRBV18 with TRBJ2-3, with TRBD2 matching 15 bases. CDR3 size: 17 residues. Germline loops: CDR1 KGHSH, CDR2 LQKENI. J lost 0 bases, V lost 3 bases, and 1 base had no gene match. The CDR3 sequence is CASSPGTSGGSTDTQYF. The CDR3 DNA sequence: TGTGCCAGCTCACCCGGGACTAGCGGGGGGAGCACAGATACGCAGTATTTT.

CDR3: CASSFVNLAGRADNEQFF. For the CDR3, the DNA is TGTGCCAGCAGCTTTGTTAACCTAGCGGGGAGGGCCGACAATGAGCAGTTCTTC. The chain joins TRBV7-9 to TRBJ2-1, with 9 positions matching TRBD2. The CDR3 spans 18 residues. Germline values: CDR1 SEHNR, CDR2 FQNEAQ (reference sequence). V lost 3 bases, J lost 5 bases, and 14 bases stayed unmatched.

V gene TRBV5-6 combines with J gene TRBJ2-5; D might be TRBD2 (5 bases). Germline CDR1 SGHDT, CDR2 YYEEEE. CDR3 length equals 15 residues. V lost 2 bases and J 0 bases, leaving 11 bases between the germline ends. CDR3 protein: CASSLSGGNQETQYF. The DNA for the CDR3 is TGTGCCAGCAGCTTAAGTGGAGGCAACCAAGAGACCCAGTACTTC.

The chain is built from TRBV19 and TRBJ1-2; D possibly corresponds to TRBD1 (5 bases). Trimming took 5 bases from V and 8 from J, leaving 21 bases between them. The CDR3 has 15 residues. Per the germline V gene, CDR1 is LNHDA and CDR2 is SQIVND (reference sequence). The CDR3, as DNA: TGTGCCAGTAGTTCGAGTTCAGGGAGGAGGGGCGGCTACACCTTC. Amino acid sequence: CASSSSSGRRGGYTF.

The rearrangement links TRBV27 to TRBJ2-6, with D hard to call. The V end was cut by 5 bases, the J end by 0 bases, with 11 bases between. The CDR3 is made up of 16 amino acids. In germline, CDR1 is MNHEY, CDR2 SMNVEV (reference sequence). The CDR3 nucleotides read TGTGCCAGCAGTCCTCGACTGATCTCTGGGGCCAACGTCCTGACTTTC. It specifies CASSPRLISGANVLTF.

The chain is built from TRBV15 and TRBJ2-2; D may be TRBD2 (5 bases). Germline CDR1 LNHNV, CDR2 YYDKDF (reference sequence). CDR3 length: 15 amino acids. The V and J ends lost 8 bases and 4 bases respectively, with 17 bases between them. The CDR3 reads CATRSRGGGTGELFF. The CDR3 DNA sequence: TGTGCCACCCGTTCCAGAGGAGGCGGCACCGGGGAGCTGTTTTTT. The variable domain in full, with the rest retrieved from reference TRBV15 and TRBJ2-2, is DAMVIQNPRYQVTQFGKPVTLSCSQTLNHNVMYWYQQKSSQAPKLLFHYYDKDFNNEADTPDNFQSRRPNTSFCFLDIRSPGLGDTAMYLCATRSRGGGTGELFFGEGSRLTVL.

The chain couples TRBV5-1 to TRBJ1-4; D might be TRBD1 (5 bases). Germline-derived CDR1 and CDR2 are SGHRS and YFSETQ. This CDR3 is built from 15 residues. The V end lost 7 bases, the J end lost 10 bases, and 23 bases lay between the germline ends. Here the CDR3 reads CASGPWGGPGVKLFF. The CDR3 coding sequence is TGCGCCAGCGGCCCCTGGGGGGGACCGGGGGTAAAACTGTTTTTT.

V usage is TRBV10-3 and J usage is TRBJ2-3, with 7 bases matching TRBD2. V lost 6 bases, J lost 2 bases, and 2 bases stayed unmatched. This CDR3 comprises 13 residues. The germline V gene encodes CDR1 ENHRY and CDR2 SYGVKD. Here the CDR3 DNA reads TGTGCCATCAGGGGGGGGTTCACAGATACGCAGTATTTT. Its translation: CAIRGGFTDTQYF.

The J gene is TRBJ1-1, the V gene TRBV7-8, with 9 bases lining up with TRBD1. This CDR3 has 15 residues. The V segment lost 5 bases and the J segment 3 bases; nucleotides outside the gene matches: 7. Germline CDR1 is SGHVS and CDR2 is FQNEAQ. In DNA form, the CDR3 reads TGTGCCAGCAGCGGACCCACAGGGGGCTACACTGAAGCTTTCTTT. Encoded protein: CASSGPTGGYTEAFF. Variable domain in full (rest from reference TRBV7-8 and TRBJ1-1): GAGVSQSPRYKVAKRGQDVALRCDPISGHVSLFWYQQALGQGPEFLTYFQNEAQLDKSGLPSDRFFAERPEGSVSTLKIQRTQQEDSAVYLCASSGPTGGYTEAFFGQGTRLTVV.

This rearrangement joins TRBV6-6 to TRBJ1-1, with a tentative D call TRBD1 (5 bases). V lost 4 bases and J lost 4, with 13 bases in between. CDR3 size: 14 residues. Germline loops: CDR1 MNHNY, CDR2 SVGAGI (reference sequence). This chain's CDR3 is CASSWAGRSTEAFF. As DNA, the CDR3 is TGTGCCAGCAGTTGGGCGGGACGGAGCACTGAAGCTTTCTTT.

This chain uses TRBV1 with TRBJ2-5; the listed D gene, TRBD2, was not tested against the DNA. TRBV1 is a pseudogene locus. The CDR3 spans 18 residues. The CDR3 DNA reads as TGCACCAGCAGCCAAGAAGGGGAGGGGGTTGGGAATTTAGAGACCCAGTACTTC. It yields the protein CTSSQEGEGVGNLETQYF.

V gene TRBV5-4 combines with J gene TRBJ2-7; 11 bases line up with TRBD2. Germline-derived CDR1 and CDR2 are SGHNT and YYREEE (reference sequence). CDR3 length equals 14 residues. With V trimmed by 4 bases and J by 4 bases, 4 bases remained unmatched. In DNA form, the CDR3 reads TGTGCCAGCAGCCTTGGGACTAGCGGATACGAGCAGTACTTC. This translates into CASSLGTSGYEQYF.

The genes are TRBV18 and TRBJ1-3, with 7 bases lining up with TRBD1. The CDR3 is made up of 14 amino acids. The junction had 6 bases not matched to a gene; V was cut back by 4 bases and J by 6 bases. In germline, CDR1 is KGHSH, CDR2 LQKENI. CDR3 residues: CASSLRDSENTIYF. The DNA for the CDR3 is TGTGCCAGCTCACTTCGGGACAGTGAAAACACCATATATTTT.

This sequence joins TRBV15 and TRBJ2-2, with D uncertain. The CDR3 has 13 amino acids. Germline values: CDR1 LNHNV, CDR2 YYDKDF (reference sequence). V lost 5 bases, J lost 3 bases, and 7 bases lay in between. CDR3 protein: CATSSRDTGELFF. The CDR3 DNA is TGTGCCACCAGCTCCCGGGACACCGGGGAGCTGTTTTTT.

The chain uses TRBV28 and TRBJ2-5; maybe TRBD2 (6 bases). The ends were cut back, 5 bases at V and 1 base at J, with 14 bases in the middle. The CDR3 covers 15 residues. Germline V gene sequence: CDR1 MDHEN, CDR2 SYDVKM. CDR3 loop: CASSGTSRGQETQYF. In nucleotides, the CDR3 is TGTGCCAGCAGTGGGACCTCGCGGGGCCAAGAGACCCAGTACTTC.